The rows below give T cell receptor beta chains drawn from one sample of a study of cytomegalovirus exposure and HLA in healthy donors. Sequenced by immunoSEQ multiplex PCR; TCRdb stores in-frame clones only, minus some. The sample lists tens of thousands of clones, 75% to 85% seen once, with 6% in the top ten. Sequencing was performed on PBMCs. The receptors stem from a male donor in good health and CMV-seronegative. Each CDR3 is given with its conserved first and last residue.

cdr3_aa,v_call,j_call,cdr3_length
CASSEYTVSNQPQHF,TRBV2,TRBJ1-5,15
CASSFWTGGRGTEAFF,TRBV27,TRBJ1-1,16
CASSSGQGGRQPQHF,TRBV7-8,TRBJ1-5,15
CASTKTGGGYEQYF,TRBV5-1,TRBJ2-7,14
CASIRNTEAFF,TRBV27,TRBJ1-1,11
CASSPGEGYGYTF,TRBV9,TRBJ1-2,13
CASGPPLPEDTGELFF,TRBV5-1,TRBJ2-2,16
CASSYGTREVF,TRBV28,TRBJ1-1,11
CASSIPNRAYSEAFF,TRBV19,TRBJ1-1,15
CASSTRTVTNEKLFF,TRBV2,TRBJ1-4,15
CASSSPSWAGNYFRDEQFF,TRBV28,TRBJ2-1,19
CASSLGRATSNYGYTF,TRBV5-1,TRBJ1-2,16
CASSESSGRGNEQFF,TRBV2,TRBJ2-1,15
CASSEGEGEVETQYF,TRBV6-1,TRBJ2-5,15
CASSLTGQFYEQYF,TRBV28,TRBJ2-7,14
CASSLAGGGTEAFF,TRBV7-6,TRBJ1-1,14
CASSLAGGLMNTEAFF,TRBV5-4,TRBJ1-1,16
CASSVGTGQNTEAFF,TRBV9,TRBJ1-1,15
CASSLGRGQGNQPQHF,TRBV6-6,TRBJ1-5,16
CASSQGQSNEKLFF,TRBV18,TRBJ1-4,14
CASTPWEGNQPQHF,TRBV4-1,TRBJ1-5,14
CASSSVTGALETQYF,TRBV6-5,TRBJ2-5,15
CASSTTGLADEQYF,TRBV5-1,TRBJ2-7,14
CAIRQGNTIYF,TRBV10-3,TRBJ1-3,11
CASTPGTGNYEQYF,TRBV9,TRBJ2-7,14
CASSLSSSTEAFF,TRBV5-1,TRBJ1-1,13
CAWSIGLTDTQYF,TRBV30,TRBJ2-3,13
CASSIAQGASEAFF,TRBV7-9,TRBJ1-1,14
CASSRRGPDTQYF,TRBV7-2,TRBJ2-3,13
CASSISQGRNNEQFF,TRBV19,TRBJ2-1,15
CSASSDEQYF,TRBV20-1,TRBJ2-7,10
CASSGGTGDNEQFF,TRBV5-4,TRBJ2-1,14
CASRRLQGTNEKLFF,TRBV4-1,TRBJ1-4,15
CASSRDSGNTEAFF,TRBV7-9,TRBJ1-1,14
CASSYDGQGGTFF,TRBV6-5,TRBJ1-1,13
CASSDSQGADTQYF,TRBV6-4,TRBJ2-3,14
CASSSPSDRLAEKLFF,TRBV28,TRBJ1-4,16
CASSLVTGNEQYF,TRBV5-1,TRBJ2-7,13
CASSLVTATEAFF,TRBV7-2,TRBJ1-1,13
CASRSERGYEQYF,TRBV5-4,TRBJ2-7,13
CASSLGTDGYTF,TRBV5-1,TRBJ1-2,12
CASTQGADAGELFF,TRBV6-1,TRBJ2-2,14
CAWSYSTGGDSPLHF,TRBV30,TRBJ1-6,15
CASSYDGNYGYTF,TRBV7-6,TRBJ1-2,13
CASFPRSEGHEQYF,TRBV28,TRBJ2-7,14